Below, 31 T cell receptor beta chains from the same sample are listed, as sequenced in a study of molecular identifiers for immune sequencing clone quantification. TCRdb re-analysed the PCR reads in MiXCR, keeping a single row per CDR3 protein. The repertoire holds 80,000 to 95,000 distinct CDR3 sequences, with roughly 19% as singletons. Sequenced material: naive CD8+ T cells from blood, with Jurkat cell RNA spiked in. Subset indicated: FACS-sorted CD8+CD4-CCR7+CD45RA+ naive T cells. The receptors stem from a human donor in good health. Some libraries in this study had Jurkat cell RNA spiked in.

At least ten counts were recorded for this clonotype. The chain has TRBV28 and TRBJ1-1; 9 nucleotides match TRBD1. The CDR3 totals 15 residues. Germline-derived CDR1 and CDR2 are MDHEN and SYDVKM. Trimming at V came to 3 bases and at J to 3 bases, leaving 5 bases not matched to a gene. The CDR3 sequence: CASSFRGTGHTEAFF. The CDR3 nucleotides are TGTGCCAGCAGTTTCCGCGGGACAGGGCACACTGAAGCTTTCTTT.

This clonotype was detected ten times or more. V usage is TRBV4-1 and J usage is TRBJ2-4; D remains unclear. Germline values: CDR1 MGHRA, CDR2 YSYEKL. The CDR3 sequence is 13 residues long. Trimming pared 1 base from V and 2 bases from J, leaving 3 bases between. The CDR3: CASSQGPKNIQYF. The CDR3 region has the DNA TGCGCCAGCAGCCAAGGGCCCAAAAACATTCAGTACTTC.

To note about this clonotype: One end of the junction is discordant with germline, which a read error may explain. This sequence joins TRBV4-1 and TRBJ1-4, with 8 positions matching TRBD1. CDR3 size: 17 residues. Germline assignment: CDR1 MGHRA and CDR2 YSYEKL. CDR3 amino acids: CANSQDPPQGADEKLFF. In DNA form, the CDR3 reads TGCGCCAACAGCCAAGATCCTCCCCAGGGGGCTGATGAAAAACTGTTTTTT.

In this sample, this clonotype turned up many times. This sequence joins TRBV11-3 and TRBJ2-1; the D call may be TRBD1 or TRBD2 (6 bases each). The germline V gene encodes CDR1 SGHNT and CDR2 YENEEA. This CDR3 comprises 17 residues. V lost 1 base and J 5 bases, leaving 18 bases between the germline ends. The CDR3 reads CASSLGLGGLADNEQFF. The CDR3, as DNA: TGTGCCAGCAGCTTAGGGCTAGGGGGGTTAGCCGACAATGAGCAGTTCTTC.

This clonotype was recorded at least ten times. The chain recombines TRBV4-1 with TRBJ1-1; the match to TRBD1 covers 7 bases. The germline CDR1 and CDR2 sequences are MGHRA and YSYEKL. V trimming: 6 bases; J trimming: 1 base; junction bases outside the gene matches: 2. The CDR3 length is 13 residues. Written as DNA, the CDR3 is TGCGCCAGCAGTTGGGACAGGAACACTGAAGCTTTCTTT. It encodes CASSWDRNTEAFF.

About this clonotype: A much larger clonotype is one base distant, so this may be a read error. The CDR3 is CATRGRGQEAQYF. The CDR3 DNA sequence: TGTGCCACCAGGGGCAGGGGCCAAGAGGCCCAGTACTTC. The chain recombines TRBV15 with TRBJ2-5, with a weak D call TRBD1 (6 bases). This CDR3 comprises 13 residues. The V gene's germline CDR1 is LNHNV and CDR2 YYDKDF (reference sequence).

V is TRBV12-3 or TRBV12-4 and J is TRBJ2-5; TRBD2 matches at 10 bases. Trimming removed 10 bases from V and 3 bases from J; junction bases left unmatched: 11. CDR3 size: 15 residues. This CDR3 is CATSWEREGKETQYF. As DNA, the CDR3 is TGTGCCACTAGTTGGGAGCGGGAGGGAAAAGAGACCCAGTACTTC.

This clonotype was seen repeatedly, ten times or more. This CDR3 fails to terminate in the conserved phenylalanine or tryptophan, so it likely reflects a read error. The V call is TRBV7-9, the J call TRBJ2-3, with TRBD1 identical over 7 bases. Trimming took 4 bases from V and 5 from J; bases not matched to a gene: 6. The CDR3 runs 14 residues. CDR1 is SEHNR and CDR2 is FQNEAQ in the germline V gene (reference sequence). The CDR3 region is CASSSKGQEDTQYL. Here the CDR3 DNA reads TGTGCCAGCAGCTCCAAAGGACAGGAAGATACGCAGTATTTG.

The sample holds many counts of this clonotype. The chain uses TRBV7-6 and TRBJ2-7; the match to TRBD2 covers 11 bases. The CDR3 contains 17 residues. CDR1 and CDR2 from the germline V gene are SGHVS and FNYEAQ. Trimming cost V 1 base and J 4 bases; bases outside gene matches: 9. CDR3 residues: CASSLESSGGAYYEQYF. DNA of the CDR3: TGTGCCAGCAGCTTAGAAAGTAGCGGGGGGGCCTATTACGAGCAGTACTTC. The full variable domain, completed using reference TRBV7-6 and TRBJ2-7, is GAGVSQSPRYKVTKRGQDVALRCDPISGHVSLYWYRQALGQGPEFLTYFNYEAQQDKSGLPNDRFSAERPEGSISTLTIQRTEQRDSAMYRCASSLESSGGAYYEQYFGPGTRLTVT.

This clonotype came up many times. This chain uses TRBV9 with TRBJ1-5; 7 nucleotides agree with TRBD1. Germline CDR1 reads SGDLS; CDR2 reads YYNGEE. The CDR3 is 15 residues long. J was trimmed by 0 bases and V by 4 bases; bases with no gene match: 4. CDR3 coding DNA: TGTGCCAGCAGCTCAGGGGGGTATAGCAATCAGCCCCAGCATTTT. Encoded protein: CASSSGGYSNQPQHF.

There are many counts of this clonotype. V and J are TRBV19 and TRBJ2-5; D may be TRBD1 (6 bases). This CDR3 spans 13 amino acids. Germline-derived CDR1 and CDR2 are LNHDA and SQIVND (reference sequence). The ends were cut back, 5 bases at V and 5 bases at J, with 12 bases in the middle. The CDR3: CASSLTGYETQYF. CDR3 nucleotide sequence: TGTGCCAGTAGTCTTACAGGGTACGAGACCCAGTACTTC.

A word on this clonotype: A much larger clone differs by one base, so this may be a read error. This chain joins TRBV28 and TRBJ2-1; 7 bases agree with TRBD1. J was trimmed by 1 base and V by 6 bases; bases with no gene match: 9. Germline V gene sequence: CDR1 MDHEN, CDR2 SYDVKM. The length of the CDR3 is 16 residues. As DNA, the CDR3 is TGTGCCAGCAGCCTACAGGGGACCATGTCCTACAATGAGCAGTTCTTC. It is translated as CASSLQGTMSYNEQFF.

Comment on this clonotype: Being one base from a much bigger clone, this may be a read error. V gene TRBV29-1 combines with J gene TRBJ2-7; 16 bases align to TRBD2. The junction had 12 bases not matched to a gene; V was cut back by 7 bases and J by 9 bases. This CDR3 has 15 amino acids. Germline loops: CDR1 SQVTM, CDR2 ANQGSEA. CDR3 bases: TGCAGCGCCGAGGGACTAGCGGGAGGGCTTTTGGCGCAGTACTTC. As protein: CSAEGLAGGLLAQYF.

In its sample, this clonotype was seen many times. The rearrangement uses TRBV2 and TRBJ2-5; weak D call: TRBD1 (5 bases). V lost 3 bases to trimming and J lost 3 bases, with 17 bases between them. The CDR3 covers 16 residues. The germline CDR1 and CDR2 sequences are SNHLY and FYNNEI. The CDR3, as DNA: TGTGCCAGCAGTGAGTCTTACAGGCTATTAGAAGAGACCCAGTACTTC. This encodes CASSESYRLLEETQYF.

This clonotype has ten or more counts. The chain is built from TRBV6-2 or TRBV6-3 and TRBJ2-7; no clear D gene. V was pared by 4 bases and J by 7 bases, with 8 bases between. Germline CDR1 and CDR2: MNHEY and SVGEGT. This CDR3 is 11 amino acids long. CDR3 nucleotide sequence: TGTGCCAGCAGTTCCTCCTGGGAGCAGTACTTC. This codes for CASSSSWEQYF.

A few counts support this clonotype. Possible read error: a much larger clone is one base away. The V gene is TRBV5-6, the J gene TRBJ2-1; 8 bases are shared with TRBD1. V was clipped by 0 bases and J by 10 bases; unmatched bases: 9. Germline CDR1 and CDR2: SGHDT and YYEEEE. This CDR3 is built from 15 residues. The CDR3 DNA follows: TGTGCCAGCAGCTTGGGTAACCTGGACAGGGAAGAGCAGTTCTTC. Translating gives CASSLGNLDREEQFF.

V is TRBV11-3 and J is TRBJ2-1; the D gene is possibly TRBD1 (6 bases). Per the germline V gene, CDR1 is SGHNT and CDR2 is YENEEA. The CDR3 covers 15 residues. Trimming took 4 bases from V and 4 from J, leaving 14 bases between them. Here the CDR3 reads CASSSTRGGYNEQFF. The CDR3, as DNA: TGTGCCAGCAGCTCAACCAGGGGCGGATACAATGAGCAGTTCTTC.

This clonotype was counted many times. CDR3 in DNA: TGTGCCAGCAGCTATGTAGCGGGGGTTTATGAGACCCAGTACTTC. Residues: CASSYVAGVYETQYF. This chain connects TRBV7-9 to TRBJ2-5, with 9 bases matching TRBD2. The CDR3 contains 15 residues. The trim removed 4 bases at V and 5 bases at J, leaving 8 bases unmatched. Germline assignment: CDR1 SEHNR and CDR2 FQNEAQ (reference sequence).

This sequence joins TRBV4-1 and TRBJ2-4; D is possibly TRBD2 (6 bases). The CDR3 contains 18 residues. The V gene's germline CDR1 is MGHRA and CDR2 YSYEKL. Trimming took off 1 base at V and 0 bases at J, with 16 bases between the two ends. For the CDR3, the DNA is TGCGCCAGCAGCCAAGCTTCTCCGGGGGAATTAGCCAAAAACATTCAGTACTTC. Amino acid sequence: CASSQASPGELAKNIQYF.

This clonotype was observed a few times. The chain couples TRBV7-9 to TRBJ2-1, with TRBD2 matching over 12 bases. CDR3 length: 14 residues. The V segment lost 5 bases and the J segment 9 bases; nucleotides outside the gene matches: 5. Germline V gives CDR1 SEHNR, CDR2 FQNEAQ (reference sequence). The CDR3 sequence: CASSRTSGGSEQFF. CDR3 sequence (DNA): TGTGCCAGCAGCCGTACTAGCGGGGGGAGTGAGCAGTTCTTC.

The sample holds a few counts of this clonotype. This could be a read error, since a much larger clone is one nucleotide away. V gene TRBV11-2 combines with J gene TRBJ1-4, with unresolved D. The length of the CDR3 is 12 residues. The germline V gene encodes CDR1 SGHAT and CDR2 FQNNGV. In nucleotides, the CDR3 is TGTGCCAGCAGCTTAAGGTTTGAAAAACTGCTTTTT. Its protein product is CASSLRFEKLLF.

This clonotype has at least ten counts. The CDR3 reads CATQPSYGVNTEAFF. The CDR3 DNA reads TGTGCCACCCAACCATCATATGGGGTGAACACTGAAGCTTTCTTT. The chain has TRBV3-1 and TRBJ1-1, with unresolved D. V was shortened by 10 bases and J by 0 bases, with 18 bases between the two germline ends. The CDR3 has 15 residues. Germline CDR1 is LGHDT and CDR2 is YNNKEL (reference sequence).

This clonotype was observed at least ten times. V and J are TRBV11-2 and TRBJ2-3; 10 nucleotides align to TRBD2. CDR1 and CDR2 (germline): SGHAT, FQNNGV. V was clipped by 10 bases and J by 2 bases; unmatched bases: 6. The CDR3 extends over 14 amino acids. CDR3 sequence (DNA): TGTGCCATATTAGCGGGGGGTCACACAGATACGCAGTATTTT. Encoded protein: CAILAGGHTDTQYF.

This clonotype has more than one count but fewer than ten. Just one base apart from a much larger clone, this may be a read error. The chain is built from TRBV5-3 and TRBJ2-7, with D possibly matching TRBD1 (7 bases). TRBV5-3 is recorded as an ORF, its role being uncertain. The CDR3 covers 13 residues. The CDR3: CASSSDREDEQYF. The CDR3 DNA is TGTGCCAGCAGCTCCGACAGGGAGGACGAGCAGTACTTC.

Notes on this clonotype: One end of the junction is discordant with germline, which a read error may explain. This chain joins TRBV10-3 and TRBJ2-1, with 10 positions matching TRBD2. The CDR3 loop spans 16 amino acids. Germline V gene data show CDR1 as ENHRY and CDR2 as SYGVKD. In DNA, the CDR3 is TGTGCCATCAGTGAGATGGCTAGCGGGAGCTACGATGAGCAGTTCTTC. It translates to CAISEMASGSYDEQFF.

This chain's CDR3 is CSVERAGGLDTQYF. The CDR3 nucleotides are TGCAGCGTTGAGAGGGCAGGGGGCTTAGATACGCAGTATTTT. J is TRBJ2-3 and V is TRBV29-1; 8 bases line up with TRBD1. The length of the CDR3 is 14 residues. The junction had 7 bases not matched to a gene; V was cut back by 3 bases and J by 5 bases. In germline, CDR1 is SQVTM, CDR2 ANQGSEA.

For this clonotype: With a much larger clone just one base away, this may be a read error. The gene calls are TRBV7-9 and TRBJ2-7, with 10 bases lining up with TRBD2. Germline V gives CDR1 SEHNR, CDR2 FQNEAQ (reference sequence). This CDR3 comprises 14 residues. The CDR3 sequence: CASSSPLAGREQCF. The CDR3 DNA is TGTGCCAGCAGCTCCCCACTAGCGGGACGGGAGCAGTGCTTC.

This clonotype was recorded at least ten times. The rearrangement links TRBV9 to TRBJ1-1; a possible D gene is TRBD1 (5 bases). This CDR3 is 15 amino acids long. Trimming left V 4 bases short and J 5 bases short, with 18 bases between. Germline V gene sequence: CDR1 SGDLS, CDR2 YYNGEE. The CDR3 DNA sequence: TGTGCCAGCAGCTCCCCCCCCGGGGGAAATACTGAAGCTTTCTTT. This translates into CASSSPPGGNTEAFF.

This clonotype was seen at least ten times. This rearrangement joins TRBV29-1 to TRBJ2-1, with TRBD2 identical over 10 bases. V dropped 3 bases and J dropped 8; count of bases not matched to a gene: 19. The CDR3 covers 18 residues. Looked up from germline, CDR1 is SQVTM and CDR2 is ANQGSEA. The CDR3 protein is CSVERVGLAGVLRDEQFF. Here the CDR3 DNA reads TGCAGCGTTGAGAGGGTGGGGCTAGCGGGAGTATTACGCGATGAGCAGTTCTTC.

This clonotype appeared many times. The CDR3 nucleotides are TGTGCCAGCAGGCCGGCTCGAGGAGCCGGAGAAGGAGATACGCAGTATTTT. It is translated as CASRPARGAGEGDTQYF. The V call is TRBV27, the J call TRBJ2-3; no reliable D call. The CDR3 contains 17 residues. V lost 6 bases, J lost 5 bases, and 24 bases lay in between. The V gene's germline CDR1 is MNHEY and CDR2 SMNVEV (reference sequence).

This clonotype has ten or more counts. The chain is built from TRBV27 and TRBJ1-3; D is possibly TRBD1 (5 bases). The CDR3 runs to 15 residues. Deletions cut 7 bases from V and 4 bases from J, with 17 bases between. Germline lookup yields CDR1 MNHEY and CDR2 SMNVEV (reference sequence). The CDR3 coding sequence is TGTGCCAGCACCCTCAGGGCCGGTGGCGGAAACACCATATATTTT. Protein sequence: CASTLRAGGGNTIYF.